This T cell receptor (beta chain) is from a study of blood T cell repertoires in COVID-19. The overall study: The United States, Italy and Spain were the sources of the acute and convalescent COVID-19 samples. From T cells, B-cell-depleted T cells, or PBMCs came the material, which was cDNA or gDNA.

This clone was counted only a few times. Authors' data handling: Amplification with reference gene primers provided the estimates of nucleated cell counts. The table came from immunoSEQ multiplex PCR; TCRdb's copy has only in-frame clones and leaves some out. From that table come the V and J calls and clone size; the DNA was used to work out D and trimming. The table records about 86,000 clones, roughly 78% of them present only once. Germline V gene data show CDR1 as LGHDT and CDR2 as YNNKEL (reference sequence). The V gene end was trimmed by 8 bases and the J gene end by 4 bases; junction bases not matched to a gene: 9. CDR3 length: 14 amino acids.

The rearrangement uses TRBV3-1 (or the pseudogene TRBV3-2) and TRBJ2-5; 8 bases are shared with TRBD1. The sequenced material came from peripheral blood. The receptor was derived from a woman older than 75 with acute or convalescent COVID-19. The DNA for the CDR3 is TGTGCCAGCTCGGATACAGGGGGGCGAGAGACCCAGTACTTC. Translation gives CASSDTGGRETQYF.